This is a list of T cell receptor beta chains from one sample in a study of blood T cell repertoires in COVID-19. This table comes from immunoSEQ multiplex PCR, and its TCRdb copy is limited to in-frame clones, with some not included. The sample lists some 250,000 clones, approximately 91% occurring once. Sequencing was carried out using PBMCs or T cells enriched from blood (not recorded which). Receptor source: a middle-aged woman with acute COVID-19. Both conserved end residues are part of each CDR3. The D gene is left open where the match is weak. Rows give clone size only sometimes, using once, few, many, or a class for an expanded clone.

CASSVGSGSGPEHTQYF | TGTGCCAGCAGCGTAGGGTCGGGTAGCGGGCCGGAGCATACGCAGTATTTT | TRBD2 | TRBJ2-3 | TRBV9 | NA
CASSVVWEPENIQYF | TGTGCCAGCAGCGTAGTTTGGGAGCCGGAAAACATTCAGTACTTC | NA | TRBJ2-4 | TRBV9 | NA
CASSLGLTGPTYEQYF | TGCGCCAGCAGCTTAGGCCTGACAGGGCCGACCTACGAGCAGTACTTC | TRBD1 | TRBJ2-7 | TRBV5-1 | NA
CASSFTGGTYEQYF | TGTGCCAGCAGCTTTACGGGAGGGACCTACGAGCAGTACTTC | TRBD2 | TRBJ2-7 | TRBV7-2 | NA
CASSVDRLYGYTF | TGTGCCAGCAGCGTAGACAGGCTCTATGGCTACACCTTC | NA | TRBJ1-2 | TRBV2 | once
CASSLRTSEAFF | TGTGCCAGCAGCTTGCGGACATCTGAAGCTTTCTTT | NA | TRBJ1-1 | TRBV5-6 | once
CASSPTGTSNQPQHF | TGTGCCAGCAGCCCCACAGGGACGAGCAATCAGCCCCAGCATTTT | NA | TRBJ1-5 | TRBV28 | NA
CASSLRVSGGTGELFF | TGTGCCAGCAGCCTCAGGGTGTCCGGGGGGACCGGGGAGCTGTTTTTT | TRBD2 | TRBJ2-2 | TRBV3-1/TRBV3-2 | NA
CASSPRPPSGSTGELFF | TGTGCCAGCTCACCTCGACCTCCTAGCGGATCCACCGGGGAGCTGTTTTTT | TRBD2 | TRBJ2-2 | TRBV18 | NA
CATSRVERGRDTQYF | TGTGCCACCAGCAGAGTGGAGCGGGGAAGAGATACGCAGTATTTT | TRBD2 | TRBJ2-3 | TRBV15 | NA
CASSPGMTTNEKLFF | TGTGCCAGCAGCCCCGGGATGACGACTAATGAAAAACTGTTTTTT | NA | TRBJ1-4 | TRBV5-6 | NA
CASKRGGAINQPQHF | TGTGCCAGTAAACGGGGGGGGGCGATTAATCAGCCCCAGCATTTT | NA | TRBJ1-5 | TRBV19 | NA
CSASKLRANEKLFF | TGCAGTGCTAGTAAACTTAGAGCTAATGAAAAACTGTTTTTT | NA | TRBJ1-4 | TRBV20-1 | NA
CASGRGQGVPNGKNIQYF | TGTGCCAGCGGGAGAGGACAGGGGGTTCCTAATGGTAAAAACATTCAGTACTTC | NA | TRBJ2-4 | TRBV21-1 | NA
CASSLRLAGAADTQYF | TGTGCCAGCAGCTTACGCCTAGCGGGAGCCGCAGATACGCAGTATTTT | TRBD2 | TRBJ2-3 | TRBV7-9 | NA
CASSFSAGEGTEAFF | TGTGCCAGCAGCTTCTCTGCGGGGGAGGGCACTGAAGCTTTCTTT | NA | TRBJ1-1 | TRBV6-2/TRBV6-3 | NA
CASSLERVIGYTF | TGTGCCAGCAGCTTAGAGAGGGTCATTGGCTACACCTTC | NA | TRBJ1-2 | TRBV7-2 | NA
CASSIREANYGYTF | TGTGCCAGTAGTATAAGAGAAGCTAACTATGGCTACACCTTC | NA | TRBJ1-2 | TRBV19 | NA
CASSLASLVGTYEQYF | TGTGCCAGCAGTTTAGCGTCTCTAGTGGGTACCTACGAGCAGTACTTC | NA | TRBJ2-7 | TRBV28 | NA
CASSQVPATGELFF | TGTGCCAGCTCACAAGTGCCAGCGACCGGGGAGCTGTTTTTT | NA | TRBJ2-2 | TRBV18 | NA
CASSLTEGTYGYTF | TGTGCCAGCAGCTTGACGGAGGGGACCTATGGCTACACCTTC | NA | TRBJ1-2 | TRBV7-9 | NA
CASSRGSSGANVLTF | TGTGCCAGCAGTCGAGGTAGTTCTGGGGCCAACGTCCTGACTTTC | NA | TRBJ2-6 | TRBV6-5 | NA
CASSSRTSGRGDTSTDTQYF | TGTGCCAGCAGCTCCCGGACTAGCGGGAGGGGCGATACTAGCACAGATACGCAGTATTTT | TRBD2 | TRBJ2-3 | TRBV5-5 | once
CASSQISGTGAYEQYF | TGTGCCAGCTCCCAAATTTCCGGGACAGGGGCCTACGAGCAGTACTTC | TRBD1 | TRBJ2-7 | TRBV18 | NA
CASSCTPGSPRCTDTQYF | TGTGCCAGCAGCTGCACACCGGGGTCTCCCCGTTGCACAGATACGCAGTATTTT | NA | TRBJ2-3 | TRBV7-9 | NA
CASSLNNNYGYTF | TGTGCCAGCAGCTTAAACAACAACTATGGCTACACCTTC | NA | TRBJ1-2 | TRBV7-9 | NA
CASSDSARGGGINGYTF | TGTGCCAGCAGTGATTCCGCCCGTGGCGGGGGCATCAACGGCTACACCTTC | NA | TRBJ1-2 | TRBV25-1 | NA
CASSKGPGQVGNGNQPQHF | TGTGCCAGCAGTAAAGGACCGGGACAGGTTGGGAACGGCAATCAGCCCCAGCATTTT | TRBD1 | TRBJ1-5 | TRBV27 | NA
CASTAGQGAGNTIYF | TGCGCCAGCACGGCGGGACAGGGGGCTGGAAACACCATATATTTT | TRBD1 | TRBJ1-3 | TRBV5-1 | once
CASSAGQLSGNTIYF | TGCGCCAGCAGTGCCGGACAGCTCTCTGGAAACACCATATATTTT | NA | TRBJ1-3 | TRBV10-1 | NA
CATSGALGASSTDTQYF | TGTGCCACCAGTGGTGCATTGGGAGCCTCTAGCACAGATACGCAGTATTTT | NA | TRBJ2-3 | TRBV24-1 | NA
CASSESGRAGDTQYF | TGCGCCAGCAGTGAGTCCGGGAGGGCGGGGGATACGCAGTATTTT | TRBD2 | TRBJ2-3 | TRBV10-1 | NA
CASSLAGEQYF | TGTGCCAGCAGCTTAGCGGGCGAGCAGTACTTC | NA | TRBJ2-7 | TRBV11-3 | NA
CVSQVPPNYGYTF | TGTGTTTCACAGGTCCCACCTAACTATGGCTACACCTTC | NA | TRBJ1-2 | TRBV6-5 | NA
CASSPLPDTQYF | TGTGCCAGCAGTCCCCTCCCAGATACGCAGTATTTT | NA | TRBJ2-3 | TRBV12-3/TRBV12-4 | few
CASTQERNEQFF | TGTGCCAGCACCCAGGAACGGAATGAGCAGTTCTTC | NA | TRBJ2-1 | TRBV28 | NA
CASSSTRGLNTEAFF | TGCGCCAGCAGCTCCACCAGGGGGTTGAACACTGAAGCTTTCTTT | TRBD1 | TRBJ1-1 | TRBV5-1 | NA
CASSRGGAGTDTQYF | TGTGCCAGCAGCCGCGGGGGGGCCGGCACAGATACGCAGTATTTT | TRBD2 | TRBJ2-3 | TRBV28 | NA
CASSFQSGGSNEQFF | TGTGCCAGCAGCTTCCAGAGCGGGGGGTCAAATGAGCAGTTCTTC | TRBD2 | TRBJ2-1 | TRBV5-8 | NA
CASSQVTGMMYSPLHF | TGTGCCAGCAGCCAAGTGACAGGAATGATGTATTCACCCCTCCACTTT | NA | TRBJ1-6 | TRBV14 | NA
CATSRGQLATNEKLFF | TGTGCCACCAGCAGAGGACAGCTTGCAACTAATGAAAAACTGTTTTTT | NA | TRBJ1-4 | TRBV15 | NA
CASSYQERVREQYF | TGTGCCAGCAGTTACCAGGAGCGGGTGCGCGAGCAGTACTTC | NA | TRBJ2-7 | TRBV6-2/TRBV6-3 | NA
CASSPTGASGYTF | TGTGCCAGCAGTCCCACAGGGGCTTCTGGCTACACCTTC | TRBD1 | TRBJ1-2 | TRBV12-3/TRBV12-4 | few
CASRRVGTGELFF | TGTGCCAGCAGGAGGGTCGGCACCGGGGAGCTGTTTTTT | NA | TRBJ2-2 | TRBV14 | NA
CATSDPIADSYNEQFF | TGTGCCACCAGTGATCCTATAGCGGATTCCTACAATGAGCAGTTCTTC | NA | TRBJ2-1 | TRBV24-1 | NA
CASTPQGYTEAFF | TGTGCCAGCACTCCTCAGGGGTACACTGAAGCTTTCTTT | NA | TRBJ1-1 | TRBV6-6 | NA
CASSQVRADSSGNTIYF | TGTGCCAGCAGCCAAGTTCGCGCGGACAGCTCTGGAAACACCATATATTTT | NA | TRBJ1-3 | TRBV4-2 | NA
CASSQEDRYEQYF | TGCGCCAGCAGCCAAGAGGACAGATACGAGCAGTACTTC | NA | TRBJ2-7 | TRBV4-1 | NA
CASSLALPAGTYEQYF | TGTGCCAGCAGCTTAGCGCTACCAGCGGGGACCTACGAGCAGTACTTC | TRBD2 | TRBJ2-7 | TRBV7-6 | once
CASSSAQGTGNTIYF | TGCGCCAGCAGCTCGGCCCAGGGGACTGGAAACACCATATATTTT | NA | TRBJ1-3 | TRBV5-1 | NA
CASKQGMGTGELFF | TGCGCCAGCAAGCAGGGGATGGGCACCGGGGAGCTGTTTTTT | NA | TRBJ2-2 | TRBV5-1 | NA
CAWSAGTGSKETQYF | TGTGCCTGGAGTGCAGGGACAGGGTCGAAAGAGACCCAGTACTTC | TRBD1 | TRBJ2-5 | TRBV30 | NA
CASRPDRGASYTF | TGTGCCAGCAGACCAGACAGGGGAGCAAGCTACACCTTC | TRBD1 | TRBJ1-2 | TRBV7-3 | NA